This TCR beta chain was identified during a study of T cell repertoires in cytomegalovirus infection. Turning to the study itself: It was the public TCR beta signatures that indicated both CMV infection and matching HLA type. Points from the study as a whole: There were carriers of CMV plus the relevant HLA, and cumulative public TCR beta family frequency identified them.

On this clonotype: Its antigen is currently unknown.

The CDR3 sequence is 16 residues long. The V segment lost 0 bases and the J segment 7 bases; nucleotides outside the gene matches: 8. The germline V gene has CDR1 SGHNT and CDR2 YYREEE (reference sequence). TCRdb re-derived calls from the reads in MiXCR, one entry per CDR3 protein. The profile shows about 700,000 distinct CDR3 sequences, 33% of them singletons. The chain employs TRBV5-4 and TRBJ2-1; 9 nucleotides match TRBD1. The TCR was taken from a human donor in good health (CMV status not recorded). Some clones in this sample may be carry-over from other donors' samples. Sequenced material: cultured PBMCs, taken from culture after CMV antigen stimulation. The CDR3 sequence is CASSLADRGDPNEQFF. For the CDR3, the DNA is TGTGCCAGCAGCTTGGCCGACAGGGGGGACCCTAATGAGCAGTTCTTC.